This TCR beta chain originates from a study of blood T cell repertoires in COVID-19. In the authors' methods: Quantification of nucleated cells was approximated via reference gene primer amplification. Only in-frame clones appear in the TCRdb table, and some are missing; sequencing was by immunoSEQ multiplex PCR. V and J calls and clone size follow that table, whereas D and trimming were derived from the DNA. The repertoire holds around 180,000 clones, with 85% to 90% as singletons. Enrolment of Seattle patients took place during active infection, and they were followed longitudinally. The TCR sequence derives from a person between 70 and 80 years old with COVID-19, enrolled during active disease. The sequenced sample was peripheral blood.

The CDR3 is CASRMTSGRSYEQYF. The CDR3, as DNA: TGTGCCAGCAGAATGACTAGCGGGCGATCCTACGAGCAGTACTTC. The J gene is TRBJ2-7, the V gene TRBV28; 10 bases align to TRBD2. V was pared by 6 bases and J by 1 base, with 6 bases of the junction left unmatched. Germline-derived CDR1 and CDR2 are MDHEN and SYDVKM. CDR3 length: 15 residues.